This T cell receptor beta chain comes out of a study of blood T cells in healthy people across ages. Study-wide background: About one barcoded TCR beta cDNA was captured per two T cells.

Findings and limits, study-wide: Diversity estimates from one million T cells were considered underestimates.

PCR was performed a second time for about 6 to 12 cycles using a sample-barcoded 5' primer and a J-beta primer mix. Each of the cDNA molecules was tagged by a template-switch adaptor with 12 random nucleotides. Each CDR3 protein is one row after TCRdb ran MiXCR on the 5' RACE reads. The sample has about a million distinct CDR3 sequences; 51% are singletons. The CDR3 is 12 amino acids. V shed 5 bases, J shed 11 bases, and the junction held 6 bases outside the gene matches. As concerns this clonotype: Antigen unknown.

This sequence joins TRBV12-3 or TRBV12-4 and TRBJ2-4; TRBD2 agrees at 7 bases. Material: blood. This receptor was obtained from a woman in her sixties in good health. The CDR3 sequence is CASSPDLAVQYF. The DNA of the CDR3 is TGTGCCAGCAGTCCGGACCTAGCGGTTCAGTACTTC.